This T cell receptor beta chain appears in the sequencing data of a study of patients and donors after allogeneic stem cell transplantation. TCRdb reanalysed the RT-PCR reads using MiXCR and keeps one entry per CDR3 protein. The data hold approximately 170,000 distinct CDR3 sequences, with about 24% observed a single time. This clonotype was observed at least ten times. This TCR was recovered from a human donor who was either an allogeneic HSCT recipient or a stem cell or donor lymphocyte infusion donor (not recorded which). It is not recorded whose cells these are; they may come from a transplant donor. Sequencing used blood, either unsorted or a sorted T cell fraction (not recorded which).

The CDR3: CSATGVGGAFF. The CDR3 nucleotides are TGCAGTGCTACAGGGGTTGGTGGGGCTTTCTTT. The chain has TRBV20-1 and TRBJ1-1, with a possible D match to TRBD1 (6 bases). The V end was cut by 4 bases, the J end by 11 bases, with 14 bases between. CDR1 and CDR2 from the germline V gene are DFQATT and SNEGSKA (reference sequence). This CDR3 has 11 amino acids.